The rows below give T cell receptor beta chains drawn from one sample of a study of spatial heterogeneity in lung cancer. TCRdb fed the 5' RACE reads into MiXCR, producing one record per CDR3 protein. Counted here are some 50,000 distinct CDR3 sequences, 7.5% to 8% occurring once; the ten biggest clones make up roughly an eighth. This sample comprised PBMCs, obtained at surgery. These receptors were collected from a female donor with early-stage non-small cell lung cancer. The conserved cysteine and the conserved F or W are not part of the CDR3 here. A row's size may be missing; if present it is once, few, many or a size class.

clone size: few; V gene: TRBV7-9; CDR3 protein: ASSNVAGGPPRDQY
clone size: many; V gene: TRBV12-3/TRBV12-4; CDR3 protein: ASTQDAASGPQH
clone size: -; V gene: TRBV20-1; CDR3 protein: SARDSFGARPYGYT
clone size: -; V gene: TRBV19; CDR3 protein: ASSMDRGMNTEAF
clone size: many; V gene: TRBV9; CDR3 protein: ASSAYQGGIAYNEQF
clone size: many; V gene: TRBV19; CDR3 protein: ASSFTGLNTEAF
clone size: few; V gene: TRBV6-6; CDR3 protein: ASSYLGGDEQF
clone size: -; V gene: TRBV9; CDR3 protein: ASSGPGEPF
clone size: few; V gene: TRBV15; CDR3 protein: ATSRDLVREQF
clone size: few; V gene: TRBV11-3; CDR3 protein: ASSLVRTPSPGELF
clone size: many; V gene: TRBV20-1; CDR3 protein: SAGGSGGKETQY
clone size: many; V gene: TRBV12-3/TRBV12-4; CDR3 protein: ASSSTGASYEQY
clone size: few; V gene: TRBV12-3/TRBV12-4; CDR3 protein: ASSSLGGYGANVLT
clone size: -; V gene: TRBV12-3/TRBV12-4; CDR3 protein: ASNDQGARGGYT
clone size: -; V gene: TRBV28; CDR3 protein: ASSFPLGEQY
clone size: many; V gene: TRBV7-9; CDR3 protein: ASSLLQGNTEAF
clone size: many; V gene: TRBV18; CDR3 protein: ASSPLLGTDTQY
clone size: -; V gene: TRBV11-2; CDR3 protein: ASSLYRGAPTEAF
clone size: many; V gene: TRBV5-1; CDR3 protein: ASSLRGGGGTEAF
clone size: few; V gene: TRBV5-1; CDR3 protein: ASSLAVSTEAF
clone size: -; V gene: TRBV5-4; CDR3 protein: ASSLQGRNQPQH
clone size: -; V gene: TRBV29-1; CDR3 protein: SVEDWQAGHEQF
clone size: many; V gene: TRBV6-2/TRBV6-3; CDR3 protein: ASSYPERRDQGRGEQY
clone size: many; V gene: TRBV4-1; CDR3 protein: ASSQDSGAKGMNTEAF
clone size: many; V gene: TRBV4-2; CDR3 protein: ASSQEGPGLAEKNIQY
clone size: -; V gene: TRBV5-5; CDR3 protein: ASSLGGIISPLH
clone size: -; V gene: TRBV12-3/TRBV12-4; CDR3 protein: ASSRSFGNLNTEAF
clone size: many; V gene: TRBV11-2; CDR3 protein: ASSPGVGTDTQY
clone size: few; V gene: TRBV2; CDR3 protein: ASSKSDRDSLDNTQY
clone size: many; V gene: TRBV27; CDR3 protein: ASSNMAGTGAHYGYT
clone size: few; V gene: TRBV6-1; CDR3 protein: ASSEQVHTEAF
clone size: many; V gene: TRBV7-2; CDR3 protein: ASSPGTEAF
clone size: few; V gene: TRBV7-2; CDR3 protein: ASSSAGTAYEQY
clone size: -; V gene: TRBV6-5; CDR3 protein: ATGGGVDTQY
clone size: -; V gene: TRBV5-5; CDR3 protein: ASKYAGRAGELF
clone size: few; V gene: TRBV3-1; CDR3 protein: ASSQWRGRHNEQF
clone size: -; V gene: TRBV20-1; CDR3 protein: SALRGLREQY
clone size: few; V gene: TRBV5-6; CDR3 protein: ASSLAAGQETQY
clone size: few; V gene: TRBV27; CDR3 protein: ASSLFREGPSGYT
clone size: -; V gene: TRBV3-1; CDR3 protein: ASSQGRGVGEQY
clone size: -; V gene: TRBV5-1; CDR3 protein: ASRQGQALSTDTQY
clone size: many; V gene: TRBV7-2; CDR3 protein: ASSLGPWTYEQY
clone size: many; V gene: TRBV18; CDR3 protein: ASSPSTDQPQH
clone size: many; V gene: TRBV6-2/TRBV6-3; CDR3 protein: ASSYSELNTEAF